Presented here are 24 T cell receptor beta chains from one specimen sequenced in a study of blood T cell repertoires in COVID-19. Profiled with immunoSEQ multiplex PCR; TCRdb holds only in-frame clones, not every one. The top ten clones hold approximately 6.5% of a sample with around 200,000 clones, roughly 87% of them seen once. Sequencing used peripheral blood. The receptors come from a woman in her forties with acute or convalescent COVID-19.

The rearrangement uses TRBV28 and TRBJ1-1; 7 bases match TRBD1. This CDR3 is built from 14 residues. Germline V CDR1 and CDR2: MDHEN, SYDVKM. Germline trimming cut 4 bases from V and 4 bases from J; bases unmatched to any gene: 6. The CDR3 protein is CASSSQGDGTEAFF. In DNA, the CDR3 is TGTGCCAGCAGTTCCCAGGGGGATGGCACTGAAGCTTTCTTT.

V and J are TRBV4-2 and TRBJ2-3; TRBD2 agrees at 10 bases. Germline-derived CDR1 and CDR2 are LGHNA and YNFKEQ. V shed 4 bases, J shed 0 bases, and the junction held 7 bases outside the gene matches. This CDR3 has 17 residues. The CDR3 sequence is CASSPGTSEHSTDTQYF. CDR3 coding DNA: TGTGCCAGCAGCCCCGGGACTAGCGAACATAGCACAGATACGCAGTATTTT.

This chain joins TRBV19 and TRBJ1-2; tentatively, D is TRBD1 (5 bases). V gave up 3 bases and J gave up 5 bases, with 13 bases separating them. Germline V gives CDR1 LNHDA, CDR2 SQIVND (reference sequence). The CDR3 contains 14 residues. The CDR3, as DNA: TGTGCCAGTAGTATCCCGACAGCACCATATGGCTACACCTTC. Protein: CASSIPTAPYGYTF.

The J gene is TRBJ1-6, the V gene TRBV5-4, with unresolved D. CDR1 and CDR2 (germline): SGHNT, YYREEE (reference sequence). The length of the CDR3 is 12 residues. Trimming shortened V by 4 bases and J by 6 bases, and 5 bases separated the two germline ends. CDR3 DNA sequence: TGTGCCAGCAGCGTAGCTAATTCACCCCTCCACTTT. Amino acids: CASSVANSPLHF.

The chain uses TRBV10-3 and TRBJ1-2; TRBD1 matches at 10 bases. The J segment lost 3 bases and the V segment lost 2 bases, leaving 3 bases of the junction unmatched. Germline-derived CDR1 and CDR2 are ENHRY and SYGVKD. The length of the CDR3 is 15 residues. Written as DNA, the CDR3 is TGTGCCATCAGTGAGCCGGGACAGGGGTACTATGGCTACACCTTC. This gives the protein CAISEPGQGYYGYTF.

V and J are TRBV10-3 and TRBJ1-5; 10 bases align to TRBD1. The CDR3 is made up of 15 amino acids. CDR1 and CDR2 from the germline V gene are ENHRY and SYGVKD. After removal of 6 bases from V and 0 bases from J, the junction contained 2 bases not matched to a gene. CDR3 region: CAIRGTGDSNQPQHF. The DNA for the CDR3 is TGTGCCATCAGAGGGACAGGGGATAGCAATCAGCCCCAGCATTTT.

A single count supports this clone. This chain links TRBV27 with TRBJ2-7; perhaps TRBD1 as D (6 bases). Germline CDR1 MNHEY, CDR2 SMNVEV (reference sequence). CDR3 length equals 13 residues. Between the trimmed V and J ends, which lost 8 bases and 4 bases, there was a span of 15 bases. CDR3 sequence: CASPDRFQYEQYF. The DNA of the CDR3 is TGTGCCAGCCCCGACAGGTTTCAATACGAGCAGTACTTC.

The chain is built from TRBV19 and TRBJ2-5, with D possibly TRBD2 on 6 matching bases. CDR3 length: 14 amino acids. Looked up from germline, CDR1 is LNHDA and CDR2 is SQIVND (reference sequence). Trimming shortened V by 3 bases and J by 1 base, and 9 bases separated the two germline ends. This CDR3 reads CASSIGGFQETQYF. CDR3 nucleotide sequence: TGTGCCAGTAGTATCGGAGGGTTCCAAGAGACCCAGTACTTC. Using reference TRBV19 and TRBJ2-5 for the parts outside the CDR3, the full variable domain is DGGITQSPKYLFRKEGQNVTLSCEQNLNHDAMYWYRQDPGQGLRLIYYSQIVNDFQKGDIAEGYSVSREKKESFPLTVTSAQKNPTAFYLCASSIGGFQETQYFGPGTRLLVL.

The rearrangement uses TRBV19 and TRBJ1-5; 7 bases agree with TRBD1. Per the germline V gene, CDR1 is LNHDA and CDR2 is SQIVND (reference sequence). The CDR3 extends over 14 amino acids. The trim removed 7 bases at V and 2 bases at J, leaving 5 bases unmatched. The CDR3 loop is CASTPGQRNQPQHF. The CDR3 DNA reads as TGTGCCAGTACACCGGGACAGCGCAATCAGCCCCAGCATTTT. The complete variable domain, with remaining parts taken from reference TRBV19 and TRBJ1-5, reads DGGITQSPKYLFRKEGQNVTLSCEQNLNHDAMYWYRQDPGQGLRLIYYSQIVNDFQKGDIAEGYSVSREKKESFPLTVTSAQKNPTAFYLCASTPGQRNQPQHFGDGTRLSIL.

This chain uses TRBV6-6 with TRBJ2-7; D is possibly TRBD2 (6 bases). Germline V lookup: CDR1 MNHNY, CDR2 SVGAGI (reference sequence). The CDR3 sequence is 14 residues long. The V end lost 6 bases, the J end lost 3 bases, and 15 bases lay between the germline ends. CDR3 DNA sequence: TGTGCCAGCAGATCACCGTTGGAGGGCTACGAGCAGTACTTC. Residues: CASRSPLEGYEQYF.

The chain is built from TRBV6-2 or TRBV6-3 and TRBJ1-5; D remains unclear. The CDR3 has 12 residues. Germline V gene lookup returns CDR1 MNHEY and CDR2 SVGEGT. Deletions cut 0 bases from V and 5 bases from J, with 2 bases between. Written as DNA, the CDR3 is TGTGCCAGCAGTTACTCCTATCAGCCCCAGCATTTT. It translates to CASSYSYQPQHF.

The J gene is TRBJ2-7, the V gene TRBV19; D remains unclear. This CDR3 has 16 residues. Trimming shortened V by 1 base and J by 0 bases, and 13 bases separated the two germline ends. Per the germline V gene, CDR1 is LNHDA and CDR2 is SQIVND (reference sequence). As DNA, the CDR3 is TGTGCCAGTAGTATAGGTCCCCGGCAGGACTCCTACGAGCAGTACTTC. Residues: CASSIGPRQDSYEQYF.

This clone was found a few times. The CDR3 region is CASSQDNRAASPLHF. CDR3 nucleotides: TGTGCCAGCAGCCAAGATAACAGAGCGGCTTCACCCCTCCACTTT. V usage is TRBV3-1 (or the pseudogene TRBV3-2) and J usage is TRBJ1-6; D not resolved. V lost 0 bases, J lost 9 bases, and 12 bases lay in between. The CDR3 has 15 residues. CDR1 is LGHDT, CDR2 YNNKEL, per germline (reference sequence).

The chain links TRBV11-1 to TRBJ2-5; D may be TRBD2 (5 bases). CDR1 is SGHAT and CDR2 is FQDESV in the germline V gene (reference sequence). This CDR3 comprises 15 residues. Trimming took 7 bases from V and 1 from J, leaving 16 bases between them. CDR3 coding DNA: TGTGCCAGCACCGCTGGGCGGGCCCGCCAAGAGACCCAGTACTTC. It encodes CASTAGRARQETQYF.

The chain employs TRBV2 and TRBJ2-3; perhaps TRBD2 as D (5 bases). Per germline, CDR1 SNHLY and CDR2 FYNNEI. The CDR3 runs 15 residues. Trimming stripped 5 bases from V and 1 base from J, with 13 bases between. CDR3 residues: CASSPRSGGTDTQYF. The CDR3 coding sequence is TGTGCCAGCAGTCCCAGGAGCGGAGGCACAGATACGCAGTATTTT.

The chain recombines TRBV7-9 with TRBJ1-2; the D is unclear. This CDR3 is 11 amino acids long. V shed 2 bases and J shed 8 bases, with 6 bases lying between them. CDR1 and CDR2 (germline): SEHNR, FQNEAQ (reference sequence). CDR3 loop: CASSLTWGYTF. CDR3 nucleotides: TGTGCCAGCAGCTTAACATGGGGCTACACCTTC.

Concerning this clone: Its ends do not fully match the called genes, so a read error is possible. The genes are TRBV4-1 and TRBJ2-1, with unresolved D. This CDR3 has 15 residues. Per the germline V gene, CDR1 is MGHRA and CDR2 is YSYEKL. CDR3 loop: CASRQGLTAYNEQFF. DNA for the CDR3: TGCGCCAGCAGACAAGGGCTAACAGCCTACAATGAGCAGTTCTTC.

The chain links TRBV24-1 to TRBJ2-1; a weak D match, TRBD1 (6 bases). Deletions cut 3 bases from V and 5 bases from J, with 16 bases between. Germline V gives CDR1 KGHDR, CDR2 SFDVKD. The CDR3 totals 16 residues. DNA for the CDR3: TGTGCCACCAGTGATGCGTCAGGGGCAAGGGACAATGAGCAGTTCTTC. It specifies CATSDASGARDNEQFF.

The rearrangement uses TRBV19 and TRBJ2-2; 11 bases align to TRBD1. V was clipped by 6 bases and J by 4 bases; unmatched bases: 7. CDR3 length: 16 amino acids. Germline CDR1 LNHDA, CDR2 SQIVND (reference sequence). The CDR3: CASRNRDRGITGELFF. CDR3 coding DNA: TGTGCCAGTAGGAACCGGGACAGGGGGATCACCGGGGAGCTGTTTTTT. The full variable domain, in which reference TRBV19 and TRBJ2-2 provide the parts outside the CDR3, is DGGITQSPKYLFRKEGQNVTLSCEQNLNHDAMYWYRQDPGQGLRLIYYSQIVNDFQKGDIAEGYSVSREKKESFPLTVTSAQKNPTAFYLCASRNRDRGITGELFFGEGSRLTVL.

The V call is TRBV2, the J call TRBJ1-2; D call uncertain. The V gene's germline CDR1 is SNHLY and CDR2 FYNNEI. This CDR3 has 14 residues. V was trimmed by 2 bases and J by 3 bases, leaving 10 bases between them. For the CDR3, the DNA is TGTGCCAGCAGTGAAACGGAGTCAGACTATGGCTACACCTTC. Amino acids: CASSETESDYGYTF.

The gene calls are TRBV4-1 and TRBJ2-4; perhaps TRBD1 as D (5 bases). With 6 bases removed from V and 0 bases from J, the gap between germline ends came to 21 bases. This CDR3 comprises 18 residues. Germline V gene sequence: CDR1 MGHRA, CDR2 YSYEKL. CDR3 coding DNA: TGCGCCAGCAGAAACGACAGTATCCTGGCGGAAGCCAAAAACATTCAGTACTTC. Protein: CASRNDSILAEAKNIQYF.

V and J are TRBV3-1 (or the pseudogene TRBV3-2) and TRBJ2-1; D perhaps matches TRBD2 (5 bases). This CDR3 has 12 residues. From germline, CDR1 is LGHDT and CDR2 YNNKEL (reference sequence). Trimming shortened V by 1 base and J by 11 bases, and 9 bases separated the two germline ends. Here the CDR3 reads CASSQARGKQFF. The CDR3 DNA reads TGTGCCAGCAGCCAAGCCCGAGGGAAGCAGTTCTTC.

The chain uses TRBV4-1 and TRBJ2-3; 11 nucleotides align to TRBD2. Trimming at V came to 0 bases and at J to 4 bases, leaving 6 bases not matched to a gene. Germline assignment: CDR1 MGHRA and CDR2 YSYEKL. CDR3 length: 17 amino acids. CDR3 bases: TGCGCCAGCAGCCAAGATCTTCCTAGCGGGGGGTCAGATACGCAGTATTTT. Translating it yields CASSQDLPSGGSDTQYF.

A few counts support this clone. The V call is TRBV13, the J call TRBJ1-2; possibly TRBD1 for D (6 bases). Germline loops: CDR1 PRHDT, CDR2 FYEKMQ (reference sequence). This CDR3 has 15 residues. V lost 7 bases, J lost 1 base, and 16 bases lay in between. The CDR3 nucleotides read TGTGCCAGCATCATCAGGGGCGGCGTTAACTATGGCTACACCTTC. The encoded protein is CASIIRGGVNYGYTF.